These 19 T cell receptor beta chains came from one sample sequenced in a study of blood T cell repertoires in COVID-19. Profiling relied on immunoSEQ multiplex PCR, and the TCRdb table lists in-frame clones only, not all of them. The data contain hundreds of thousands of clones, around 90% of them seen just once; the ten biggest clones take up about 8.6%. The sequenced material came from peripheral blood. The receptors shown here come from a man aged 18 to 30 with active or convalescent COVID-19.

V usage is TRBV9 and J usage is TRBJ1-6; 8 bases map to TRBD1. V trimming: 0 bases; J trimming: 8 bases; junction bases outside the gene matches: 13. The germline V gene encodes CDR1 SGDLS and CDR2 YYNGEE. The CDR3 has 18 amino acids. CDR3 nucleotides: TGTGCCAGCAGCGTAGGGACAGGGTCTGCGGGGTTCGATTCACCCCTCCACTTT. Residues: CASSVGTGSAGFDSPLHF.

This clone was counted once. CDR3 coding DNA: TGCGCCAGCAGGCAGGGAAACACCATATATTTT. Its translation is CASRQGNTIYF. The chain has TRBV10-2 and TRBJ1-3; no firm D call. The CDR3 extends over 11 amino acids. CDR1 is WSHSY and CDR2 is SAAADI in the germline V gene. Trimming took 6 bases from V and 4 from J, leaving 4 bases between them.

This chain connects TRBV11-2 to TRBJ1-2; 7 bases match TRBD1. The germline CDR1 and CDR2 sequences are SGHAT and FQNNGV. The V segment lost 1 base and the J segment 0 bases; nucleotides outside the gene matches: 5. This CDR3 comprises 16 residues. For the CDR3, the DNA is TGTGCCAGCAGCTTAGTAGAGGGACAGCCTAACTATGGCTACACCTTC. This codes for CASSLVEGQPNYGYTF.

The chain uses TRBV19 and TRBJ2-5, with a possible D match to TRBD1 (5 bases). Trimming cost V 3 bases and J 5 bases, with 13 bases left between them. Germline V CDR1 and CDR2: LNHDA, SQIVND (reference sequence). This CDR3 has 14 amino acids. The CDR3 spells CASSMGQGGETQYF. DNA for the CDR3: TGTGCCAGTAGTATGGGGCAGGGTGGGGAGACCCAGTACTTC.

The chain has TRBV19 and TRBJ2-3; no reliable D call. The V gene's germline CDR1 is LNHDA and CDR2 SQIVND (reference sequence). V lost 1 base, J lost 1 base, and 6 bases lay in between. The CDR3 extends over 14 amino acids. CDR3 in DNA: TGTGCCAGTAGTATAGCCCGGGGCACAGATACGCAGTATTTT. Encoded protein: CASSIARGTDTQYF.

The chain couples TRBV7-2 to TRBJ1-3; D not resolved. Between the trimmed V and J ends, which lost 1 base and 8 bases, there was a span of 9 bases. The CDR3 covers 13 residues. Germline V gives CDR1 SGHTA, CDR2 FQGNSA. CDR3: CASSLEVRDTIYF. The CDR3 DNA sequence: TGTGCCAGCAGCTTAGAGGTTCGGGACACCATATATTTT.

Here the CDR3 DNA reads TGTGCCAGCAGCTTAGGGCAGGGGCACTATGGCTACACCTTC. It yields the protein CASSLGQGHYGYTF. This chain connects TRBV11-2 to TRBJ1-2; a weak D match, TRBD1 (6 bases). Germline lookup yields CDR1 SGHAT and CDR2 FQNNGV. The CDR3 extends over 14 amino acids. The germline V and J ends were trimmed by 1 base and 3 bases, with 9 bases remaining between them.

This chain joins TRBV7-2 and TRBJ1-5; D remains ambiguous. This CDR3 is built from 17 residues. From germline, CDR1 is SGHTA and CDR2 FQGNSA. V lost 0 bases and J 5 bases, leaving 17 bases between the germline ends. The DNA of the CDR3 is TGTGCCAGCAGCTTAGCGATGTCTTCCGGAGTACATCAGCCCCAGCATTTT. The encoded protein is CASSLAMSSGVHQPQHF.

The gene calls are TRBV5-1 and TRBJ2-3; 8 bases are shared with TRBD2. CDR1 is SGHRS, CDR2 YFSETQ, per germline. V lost 4 bases, J lost 4 bases, and 5 bases stayed unmatched. This CDR3 is 14 amino acids long. CDR3 in DNA: TGCGCCAGCAGCCTAGGGACTAGTTCAGATACGCAGTATTTT. It is translated as CASSLGTSSDTQYF.

This clone appeared a single time. The V gene is TRBV4-3, the J gene TRBJ1-2; maybe TRBD1 (6 bases). CDR3 length: 17 amino acids. V lost 4 bases and J lost 5, with 23 bases in between. Germline V gene data show CDR1 as LGHNA and CDR2 as YSLEER. This CDR3 is CASSPQLRGALRYGYTF. Here the CDR3 DNA reads TGCGCCAGCAGCCCCCAATTGCGGGGGGCGCTGAGATATGGCTACACCTTC.

The chain employs TRBV12-5 and TRBJ2-3; 8 nucleotides line up with TRBD1. Germline CDR1 LGHNT, CDR2 FRNRAP. The CDR3 extends over 17 amino acids. V gave up 4 bases and J gave up 2 bases; unmatched junction bases: 11. CDR3: CASGSTPGQASTDTQYF. CDR3 DNA sequence: TGTGCTAGTGGTTCGACACCGGGACAGGCGTCCACAGATACGCAGTATTTT.

The J gene is TRBJ2-7, the V gene TRBV27; maybe TRBD2 (6 bases). CDR3 length: 15 amino acids. The V end lost 2 bases, the J end lost 1 base, and 12 bases lay between the germline ends. Germline CDR1 and CDR2: MNHEY and SMNVEV (reference sequence). CDR3 nucleotides: TGTGCCAGCAGTTTAGTGGGGGGATCTTCCTACGAGCAGTACTTC. It codes for CASSLVGGSSYEQYF.

On this clone itself: In the same sample, other DNA sequences code for this CDR3. This chain joins TRBV5-1 and TRBJ2-7; the match to TRBD1 covers 7 bases. V lost 0 bases and J lost 2; bases outside the gene matches: 2. The CDR3 totals 14 residues. Germline CDR1 reads SGHRS; CDR2 reads YFSETQ. The CDR3 reads CASSLGQGAYEQYF. The CDR3 region has the DNA TGCGCCAGCAGCTTGGGACAGGGAGCCTACGAGCAGTACTTC.

V gene TRBV7-4 combines with J gene TRBJ2-7, with 8 bases aligning to TRBD1. Germline assignment: CDR1 SGHVT and CDR2 SQSDAQ. With V trimmed by 2 bases and J by 1 base, 4 bases remained unmatched. The CDR3 covers 15 residues. CDR3 region: CASSLPGGRSYEQYF. CDR3 in DNA: TGTGCCAGCAGCTTACCAGGGGGCAGGTCCTACGAGCAGTACTTC.

The chain's CDR3 is CASSVASGGANEQFF. CDR3 coding DNA: TGTGCCAGCAGCGTAGCTAGCGGGGGGGCCAATGAGCAGTTCTTC. The J gene is TRBJ2-1, the V gene TRBV9, with 12 positions matching TRBD2. Germline V gene sequence: CDR1 SGDLS, CDR2 YYNGEE. The CDR3 consists of 15 residues. Losses at the gene ends were 0 bases for V and 6 bases for J; bases not matched to a gene: 1.

V and J are TRBV19 and TRBJ2-3; TRBD2 matches 14 bases. Germline V gene lookup returns CDR1 LNHDA and CDR2 SQIVND (reference sequence). This CDR3 is 15 amino acids long. The J segment lost 6 bases and the V segment lost 6 bases, leaving 5 bases of the junction unmatched. In DNA, the CDR3 is TGTGCCAGTAGAAGACTAGCGGGGGGGCATGATACGCAGTATTTT. This translates into CASRRLAGGHDTQYF.

The chain employs TRBV3-1 (or the pseudogene TRBV3-2) and TRBJ1-5, with D perhaps TRBD1 (5 bases). CDR1 is LGHDT and CDR2 is YNNKEL in the germline V gene (reference sequence). The V end was cut by 4 bases, the J end by 1 base, with 17 bases between. This CDR3 has 17 residues. CDR3 sequence reads: CASSPTWGVGSNQPQHF. The CDR3 DNA follows: TGTGCCAGCAGCCCAACCTGGGGGGTAGGGAGCAATCAGCCCCAGCATTTT.

The chain carries TRBV19 and TRBJ1-2, with 7 bases aligning to TRBD1. V was clipped by 5 bases and J by 3 bases; unmatched bases: 6. CDR1 and CDR2 (germline): LNHDA, SQIVND (reference sequence). The CDR3 runs to 14 residues. The CDR3 reads CASSFKQGHYGYTF. CDR3 DNA: TGTGCCAGTAGTTTTAAACAGGGGCACTATGGCTACACCTTC.

The J gene is TRBJ1-2, the V gene TRBV3-1 (or the pseudogene TRBV3-2); a possible D gene is TRBD1 (6 bases). This CDR3 comprises 13 residues. CDR1 is LGHDT, CDR2 YNNKEL, per germline (reference sequence). V lost 7 bases and J lost 2, with 11 bases in between. The CDR3 loop is CASTIRGNYGYTF. The CDR3 bases are TGTGCCAGCACTATTAGGGGGAACTATGGCTACACCTTC.